This TCR beta chain comes out of a study of T cells in Graves' hyperthyroidism and ophthalmopathy. Across the study: Pretreatment peripheral blood was obtained at initial diagnosis.

It was considered stable Graves' hyperthyroidism when ophthalmopathy did not progress within 18 months. The diagnoses drew upon clinical symptoms, serum thyroxine and TRAb, thyroid ultrasound and orbital computed tomography. Authors of the study amplified TCR beta CDR3 regions from RNA transcripts. With the HTBI primer set, the TCR CDR3 went through a first round of RT-PCR. TCRdb itself ran the multiplex PCR reads through MiXCR, one entry per CDR3 protein. The sample records about 700,000 distinct CDR3 sequences, 13% to 15% being singletons. V lost 4 bases, J lost 3 bases, and 16 bases lay in between. The CDR3 contains 16 residues. In germline, CDR1 is LNHDA, CDR2 SQIVND (reference sequence).

The sequencing sample was made of blood. This receptor was taken from a woman aged 18-29 years with Graves' hyperthyroidism. The chain links TRBV19 to TRBJ1-5; D ambiguous. The CDR3 bases are TGTGCCAGTAGTACCTTGCTCTATGAGAACAATCAGCCCCAGCATTTT. As protein: CASSTLLYENNQPQHF.